A selection of T cell receptor beta chains follows, all from one sample in a study of Ad26.COV2.S vaccination and SARS-CoV-2 variants. Profiling relied on immunoSEQ multiplex PCR, and the TCRdb table lists in-frame clones only, not all of them. The table records around 380,000 clones, about 85% of them present only once. The sequences come from peripheral blood, collected in a trial of Ad26.COV2.S vaccine versus placebo. These receptors were taken from a person between 18 and 60 years old who received the Ad26.COV2.S COVID-19 vaccine or a placebo. The CDR3 runs from the conserved cysteine through the conserved F or W. The D gene is left open where the match is weak. The size of a clone is reported for some rows only, either as once, few or many, or as a class for expanded clones.

clone_size	d_call	j_call	v_call	cdr3_nt	cdr3_aa
NA	TRBD1	TRBJ2-2	TRBV5-5	TGTGCCAGCAGCCGACAGGGGCCGAACACCGGGGAGCTGTTTTTT	CASSRQGPNTGELFF
NA	NA	TRBJ1-1	TRBV2	TGTGCCAGCAGTGAAAACCAGGCCCTCAACACTGAAGCTTTCTTT	CASSENQALNTEAFF
NA	NA	TRBJ1-2	TRBV2	TGTGCCAGCAGTGTTGGCCGGGCAGTGGATGGCTACACCTTC	CASSVGRAVDGYTF
NA	NA	TRBJ2-7	TRBV4-1	TGCGCCAGCAGCCAAGATTCCTACGAGCAGTACTTC	CASSQDSYEQYF
NA	NA	TRBJ2-7	TRBV9	TGTGCCAGCAGCGCAGGGCAATCCTACGAGCAGTACTTC	CASSAGQSYEQYF
NA	NA	TRBJ1-5	TRBV29-1	TGCAGCGTTCGGGTAGGCAATCAGCCCCAGCATTTT	CSVRVGNQPQHF
NA	NA	TRBJ1-2	TRBV4-3	TGCGCCAGCAGCCAAGAAGATCATCGCCGGGAGGGCTACACCTTC	CASSQEDHRREGYTF
NA	NA	TRBJ2-3	TRBV11-3	TGTGCCAGCAGCTTTCAGGGATCAGATACGCAGTATTTT	CASSFQGSDTQYF
NA	NA	TRBJ1-5	TRBV7-2	TGTGCCAGCAGGCTGGGTACGGGCCCAACGGCCCAGCATTTT	CASRLGTGPTAQHF
NA	NA	TRBJ2-2	TRBV2	TGTGCCAGCAGGGCCGGGACACAGAACACCGGGGAGCTGTTTTTT	CASRAGTQNTGELFF
NA	NA	TRBJ1-4	TRBV13	TGTGCCAGCAGCTTCACAACTAATGAAAAACTGTTTTTT	CASSFTTNEKLFF
NA	NA	TRBJ1-1	TRBV10-3	TGTGCCATCAGTGAGGATAGAAGGGGTAACATGAACACTGAAGCTTTCTTT	CAISEDRRGNMNTEAFF
NA	NA	TRBJ2-2	TRBV6-1	TGTGCCAGCAGTGAAGGCTGGGTGCCCGGGGAGCTGTTTTTT	CASSEGWVPGELFF
NA	NA	TRBJ2-1	TRBV30	TGTGCCTGGACAGAGAGCTCCTACAATGAGCAGTTCTTC	CAWTESSYNEQFF
once	NA	TRBJ2-2	TRBV29-1	TGCAGCGTTGGAAGCGGAGCGAACACCGGGGAGCTGTTTTTT	CSVGSGANTGELFF
NA	TRBD1	TRBJ2-5	TRBV10-2	TGCGCCAGCACTGGACAGGGAAGCGAGACCCAGTACTTC	CASTGQGSETQYF
NA	NA	TRBJ2-2	TRBV7-6	TGTGCCAGCAGCTTAGACCCCGTCGGGGAGCTGTTTTTT	CASSLDPVGELFF
NA	TRBD1	TRBJ2-7	TRBV5-5	TGTGCCAGCAGCTGGGGACAGGCTCAGTCCTACGAGCAGTACTTC	CASSWGQAQSYEQYF
NA	NA	TRBJ1-1	TRBV27	TGTGCCAGCAGTTTTGGCCCCGCGAACCAAGCTTTCTTT	CASSFGPANQAFF
NA	NA	TRBJ1-2	TRBV12-3/TRBV12-4	TGTGCCAGCAGTTCCGGGGCAAACTATGGCTACACCTTC	CASSSGANYGYTF
NA	TRBD1	TRBJ1-1	TRBV5-1	TGCGCCAGCAGTAGGGACAGCTTTAAAATGAACACTGAAGCTTTCTTT	CASSRDSFKMNTEAFF
NA	NA	TRBJ1-2	TRBV30	TGTGCCTGGTTGGACAGTTCTAACTATGGCTACACCTTC	CAWLDSSNYGYTF
NA	NA	TRBJ2-3	TRBV7-9	TGTGCCAGCAGCTTAGTAGGATCGCAGGAGGGGGCGGGAGATACGCAGTATTTT	CASSLVGSQEGAGDTQYF
NA	NA	TRBJ1-3	TRBV6-8	TGTGCCAGCCGACTTGACGGCTCTGGAAACACCATATATTTT	CASRLDGSGNTIYF
NA	TRBD1	TRBJ1-1	TRBV11-2	TGTGCCAGCAGCAGGGGACAGGGGCGTTCAGCTTTCTTT	CASSRGQGRSAFF
NA	TRBD1	TRBJ1-1	TRBV6-6	TGTGCCAGCAGTTACTCGATGAACAGGGGGAACACTGAAGCTTTCTTT	CASSYSMNRGNTEAFF
NA	NA	TRBJ2-1	TRBV5-4	TGTGCCAGCAGCTTCCGACGGGGGACAACCTACAATGAGCAGTTCTTC	CASSFRRGTTYNEQFF
NA	NA	TRBJ1-4	TRBV19	TGTGCCAGTAGCCCACAGGGCGATGAAAAACTGTTTTTT	CASSPQGDEKLFF
NA	NA	TRBJ2-7	TRBV5-1	TGCGCCAGCAGCGGGAAGGCGACAGCGGCTCGCGAGCAGTACTTC	CASSGKATAAREQYF
NA	NA	TRBJ1-2	TRBV4-3	TGCGCCAGCAGCCAAGATTGGGCAGGGAACTATGGCTACACCTTC	CASSQDWAGNYGYTF
NA	NA	TRBJ2-7	TRBV6-5	TGTGCCAGCAGTACCCCGGACAGATACGAGCAGTACTTC	CASSTPDRYEQYF
many	NA	TRBJ1-2	TRBV30	TGTGCCTGGAGTGTACAAGGTCAGGGTTACCACACCTTC	CAWSVQGQGYHTF
NA	NA	TRBJ2-5	TRBV19	TGTGCCAGTAGTCCTTCTCGAGGTTCAGAGACCCAGTACTTC	CASSPSRGSETQYF
NA	NA	TRBJ1-2	TRBV2	TGTGCCAGCAGGGGGACCGTAAACTATGGCTACACCTTC	CASRGTVNYGYTF
NA	NA	TRBJ1-2	TRBV12-2	TGTGCAAGTCGCACCGGGACAGGGGATATCTATGGCTACACCTTC	CASRTGTGDIYGYTF
NA	NA	TRBJ2-7	TRBV3-1/TRBV3-2	TGTGCCAGCAGCCAAGATCTGTGGATCTACGAGCAGTACTTC	CASSQDLWIYEQYF
once	TRBD1	TRBJ1-1	TRBV5-5	TGTGCCAGCAGCCGGGACAGAGAGAACACTGAAGCTTTCTTT	CASSRDRENTEAFF
NA	TRBD1	TRBJ2-5	TRBV7-8	TGTGCCAGCAGCTTATATAAGGACAGGGGCGGAGGGGAGACCCAGTACTTC	CASSLYKDRGGGETQYF
NA	TRBD1	TRBJ2-7	TRBV5-1	TGCGCCAGCAGTACACAGGGGGCCTACGAGCAGTACTTC	CASSTQGAYEQYF
NA	NA	TRBJ1-3	TRBV5-1	TGCGCCAGCAGCTTGGTCCCCTCCTCTGGAAACACCATATATTTT	CASSLVPSSGNTIYF
NA	NA	TRBJ2-7	TRBV14	TGTGCCAGCAGCCAAGGTCCTGGCAGGGTGAAAGAGCAGTACTTC	CASSQGPGRVKEQYF
NA	TRBD1	TRBJ1-1	TRBV27	TGTGCCAGCATTTCGGACAGGAAAGAAGCTTTCTTT	CASISDRKEAFF